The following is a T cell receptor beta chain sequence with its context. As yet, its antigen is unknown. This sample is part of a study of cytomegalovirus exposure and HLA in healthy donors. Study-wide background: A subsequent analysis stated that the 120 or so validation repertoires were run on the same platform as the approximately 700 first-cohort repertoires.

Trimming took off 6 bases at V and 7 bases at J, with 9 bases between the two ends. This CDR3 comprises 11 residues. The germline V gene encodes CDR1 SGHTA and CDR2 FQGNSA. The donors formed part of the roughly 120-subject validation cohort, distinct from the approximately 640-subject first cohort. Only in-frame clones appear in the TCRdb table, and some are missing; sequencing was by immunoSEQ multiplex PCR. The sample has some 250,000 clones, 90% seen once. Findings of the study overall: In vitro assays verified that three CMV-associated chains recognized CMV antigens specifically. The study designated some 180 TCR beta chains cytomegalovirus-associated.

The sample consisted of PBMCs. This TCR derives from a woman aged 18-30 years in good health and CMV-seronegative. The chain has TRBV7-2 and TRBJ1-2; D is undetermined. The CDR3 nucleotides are TGTGCCAGCAGGGGCGGGGTTGGCTACACCTTC. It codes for CASRGGVGYTF.